This record concerns one TCR beta chain sequence. The antigen remains unidentified. TCRdb's copy holds only in-frame clones and misses some; the assay was immunoSEQ multiplex PCR. The profile shows over 120,000 clones, approximately 92% of them singletons. The CDR3 runs 16 residues. The germline V gene has CDR1 LNHDA and CDR2 SQIVND (reference sequence). The trim removed 8 bases at V and 1 base at J, leaving 13 bases unmatched. These data originate in a study of T cell responses to AZD1222 COVID-19 vaccine. Study-wide findings and caveats: Spike-wide coverage was observed for vaccine-associated CD4 TCRs, with dominant responses at 160-218 and 743-854. The sample set comprised mostly white British donors with more females, and clonal diversity was possibly underestimated.

The chain couples TRBV19 to TRBJ1-1; 7 bases match TRBD1. This TCR derives from an adult in good health. This material consisted of peripheral blood, taken on day 0 of AZD1222 vaccination. The CDR3 protein is CASALPGQQRNTEAFF. DNA of the CDR3: TGTGCCAGTGCCTTACCGGGACAGCAGAGGAACACTGAAGCTTTCTTT.